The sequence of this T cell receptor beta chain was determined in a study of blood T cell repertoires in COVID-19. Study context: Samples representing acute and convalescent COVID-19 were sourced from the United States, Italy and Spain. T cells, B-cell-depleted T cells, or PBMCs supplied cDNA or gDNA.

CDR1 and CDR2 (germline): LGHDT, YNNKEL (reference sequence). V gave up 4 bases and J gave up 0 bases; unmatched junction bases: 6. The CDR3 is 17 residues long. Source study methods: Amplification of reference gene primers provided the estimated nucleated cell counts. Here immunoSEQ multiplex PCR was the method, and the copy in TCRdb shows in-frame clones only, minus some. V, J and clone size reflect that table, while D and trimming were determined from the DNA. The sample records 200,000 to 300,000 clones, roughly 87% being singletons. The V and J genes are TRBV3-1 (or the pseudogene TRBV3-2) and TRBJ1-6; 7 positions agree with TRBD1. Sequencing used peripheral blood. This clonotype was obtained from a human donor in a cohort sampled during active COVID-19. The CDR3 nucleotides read TGTGCCAGCAGCCTTAGACAGGGAAGCTCCTATAATTCACCCCTCCACTTT. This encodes CASSLRQGSSYNSPLHF.